This T cell receptor beta chain was identified in a study of T-cell reconstitution after alpha-beta-depleted transplantation in children. TCRbeta library preparation incorporated unique molecular identifiers. TCRdb reprocessed the PCR reads with MiXCR, giving one entry per CDR3 protein. The repertoire holds around 100,000 distinct CDR3 sequences, with 10% to 13% as singletons. Trimming cost V 1 base and J 0 bases; bases outside gene matches: 17. The CDR3 sequence is 20 residues long. This clonotype was recorded at least ten times. The target antigen is unknown. Findings of the study overall: At the one-year point after transplant, T-cell counts and TCRbeta diversity were found to come mostly from T cells that had been newly produced. For some patients, TCRbeta diversity was high at day 60 because of recipient T cells and thymic progenitors that survived. Expanded graft clones numbering several hundred reportedly gave rise to alpha-beta T cells about two months after transplant.

The sequencing used PBMCs, collected before TCRalphabeta/CD19-depleted stem cell transplant. This receptor was identified in a boy aged 2 to 10 with acute lymphoblastic leukemia, due to receive a stem cell transplant. This rearrangement joins TRBV12-3 or TRBV12-4 to TRBJ2-7; 8 positions agree with TRBD1. This CDR3 is CASSLGAHGTGFSSSYEQYF. For the CDR3, the DNA is TGTGCCAGCAGTTTAGGAGCGCACGGGACAGGTTTTTCAAGCTCCTACGAGCAGTACTTC.